This T cell receptor beta chain was captured by sequencing in a study of blood T cells in healthy people across ages. Healthy Caucasian individuals from Russia aged 6 to 90 served as donors. Study outcomes and limitations: The fall in TCR beta diversity per million T cells was roughly linear with age.

Concerning this clonotype itself: What it binds is not known.

Germline V CDR1 and CDR2: SGHRS, YFSETQ. Trimming cost V 3 bases and J 2 bases, with 10 bases left between them. This CDR3 region has 14 residues. The use of a sample-barcoded 5' primer and a J-beta primer mix characterized a second PCR of roughly 6 to 12 cycles. TCRdb reprocessed the 5' RACE reads with MiXCR, giving one entry per CDR3 protein. Among 500,000 to 700,000 distinct CDR3 sequences listed, roughly 30% were seen once. Specimen: blood. The sequence came from an elderly woman in good health. V is TRBV5-1 and J is TRBJ2-3; weak D call: TRBD1 (6 bases). CDR3 nucleotides: TGCGCCAGCAGCTCGGACAGAAACACAGATACGCAGTATTTT. This gives the protein CASSSDRNTDTQYF. Complete variable domain (other parts from reference TRBV5-1 and TRBJ2-3): KAGVTQTPRYLIKTRGQQVTLSCSPISGHRSVSWYQQTPGQGLQFLFEYFSETQRNKGNFPGRFSGRQFSNSRSEMNVSTLELGDSALYLCASSSDRNTDTQYFGPGTRLTVL.